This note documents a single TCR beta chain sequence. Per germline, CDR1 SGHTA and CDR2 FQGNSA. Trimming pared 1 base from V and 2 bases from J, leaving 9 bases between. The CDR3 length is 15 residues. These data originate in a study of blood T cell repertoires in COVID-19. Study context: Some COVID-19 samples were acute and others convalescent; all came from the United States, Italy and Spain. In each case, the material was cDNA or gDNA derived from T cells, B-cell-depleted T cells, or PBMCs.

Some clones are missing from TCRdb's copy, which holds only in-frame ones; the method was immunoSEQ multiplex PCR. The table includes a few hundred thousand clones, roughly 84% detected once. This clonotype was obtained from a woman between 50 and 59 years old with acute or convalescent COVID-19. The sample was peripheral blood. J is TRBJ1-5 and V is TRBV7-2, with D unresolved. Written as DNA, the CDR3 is TGTGCCAGCAGCTTAGTTTCGTCAGGCAATCAGCCCCAGCATTTT. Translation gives CASSLVSSGNQPQHF.